This entry concerns a single T cell receptor beta chain. Original analysis: Reference gene primer amplification gave estimated nucleated cell counts. Sequenced by immunoSEQ multiplex PCR; TCRdb stores in-frame clones only, minus some. From that table come the V and J calls and clone size; the DNA was used to work out D and trimming. This table has some 69,000 clones, roughly 89% appearing once. This record belongs to a study of blood T cell repertoires in COVID-19. Study-wide context: The United States, Italy and Spain were the sources of the acute and convalescent COVID-19 samples. PBMCs, B-cell-depleted T cells, or T cells provided the cDNA or gDNA that made up the material.

Germline V gene sequence: CDR1 LNHNV, CDR2 YYDKDF (reference sequence). V was cut by 0 bases and J by 1 base, with 10 bases left in between. The CDR3 runs 16 residues. This receptor was obtained from a woman aged 50 to 65 with active COVID-19. The rearrangement uses TRBV15 and TRBJ2-4; D uncertain. The sample taken for sequencing was peripheral blood. The CDR3 loop reads CATSRDGLMAKNIQYF. In DNA form, the CDR3 reads TGTGCCACCAGCAGAGATGGGCTAATGGCCAAAAACATTCAGTACTTC.